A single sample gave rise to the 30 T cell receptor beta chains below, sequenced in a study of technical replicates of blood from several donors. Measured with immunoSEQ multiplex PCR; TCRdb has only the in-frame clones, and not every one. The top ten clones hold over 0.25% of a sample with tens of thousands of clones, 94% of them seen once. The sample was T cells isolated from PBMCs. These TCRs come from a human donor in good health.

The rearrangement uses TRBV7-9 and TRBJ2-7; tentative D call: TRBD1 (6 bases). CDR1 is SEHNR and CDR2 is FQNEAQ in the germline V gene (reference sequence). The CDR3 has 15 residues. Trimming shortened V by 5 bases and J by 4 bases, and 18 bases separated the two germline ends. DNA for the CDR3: TGTGCCAGCAGCCCTAAACTGGGGGCCAGGTACGAGCAGTACTTC. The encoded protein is CASSPKLGARYEQYF.

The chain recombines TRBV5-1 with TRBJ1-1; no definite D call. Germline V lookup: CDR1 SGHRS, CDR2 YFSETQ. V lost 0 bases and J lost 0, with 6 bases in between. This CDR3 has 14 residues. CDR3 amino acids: CASSLVALNTEAFF. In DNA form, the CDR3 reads TGCGCCAGCAGCTTGGTGGCCTTGAACACTGAAGCTTTCTTT.

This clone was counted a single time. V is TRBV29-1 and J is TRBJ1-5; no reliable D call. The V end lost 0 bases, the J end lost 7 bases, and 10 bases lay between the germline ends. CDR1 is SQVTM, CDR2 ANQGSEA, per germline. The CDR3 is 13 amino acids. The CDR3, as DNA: TGCAGCGTTGAAGAGGACCCGGGGCAGCCCCAGCATTTT. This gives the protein CSVEEDPGQPQHF.

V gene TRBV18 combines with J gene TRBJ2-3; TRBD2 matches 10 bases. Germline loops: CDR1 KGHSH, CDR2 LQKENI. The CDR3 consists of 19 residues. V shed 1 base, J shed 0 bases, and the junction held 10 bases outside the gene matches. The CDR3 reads CASSPLQGFSGRSTDTQYF. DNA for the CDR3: TGTGCCAGCTCACCACTTCAGGGGTTTAGCGGGAGGAGCACAGATACGCAGTATTTT.

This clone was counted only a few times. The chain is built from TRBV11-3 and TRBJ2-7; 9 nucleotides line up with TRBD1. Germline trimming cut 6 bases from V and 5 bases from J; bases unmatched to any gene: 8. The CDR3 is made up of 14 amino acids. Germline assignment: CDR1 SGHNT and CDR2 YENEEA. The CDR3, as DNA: TGTGCCAGCAGGGACGACAGGGGGAGAGACGAGCAGTACTTC. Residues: CASRDDRGRDEQYF.

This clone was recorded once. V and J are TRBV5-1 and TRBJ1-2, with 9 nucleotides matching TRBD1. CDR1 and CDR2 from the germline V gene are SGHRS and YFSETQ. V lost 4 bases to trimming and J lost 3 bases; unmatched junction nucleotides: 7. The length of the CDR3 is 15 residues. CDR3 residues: CASSPRTGEDYGYTF. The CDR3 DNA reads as TGCGCCAGCAGCCCGCGGACAGGGGAGGACTATGGCTACACCTTC.

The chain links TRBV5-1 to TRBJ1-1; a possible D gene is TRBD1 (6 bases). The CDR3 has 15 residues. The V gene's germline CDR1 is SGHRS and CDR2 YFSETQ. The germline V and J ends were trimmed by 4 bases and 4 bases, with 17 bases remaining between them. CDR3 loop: CASSGRQGMSTEAFF. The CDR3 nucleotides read TGCGCCAGCAGCGGAAGGCAGGGGATGAGCACTGAAGCTTTCTTT.

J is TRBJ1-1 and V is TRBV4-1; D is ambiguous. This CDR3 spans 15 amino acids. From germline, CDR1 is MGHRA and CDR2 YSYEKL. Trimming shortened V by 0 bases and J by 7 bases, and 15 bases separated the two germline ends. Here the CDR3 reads CASSQEGSGSREAFF. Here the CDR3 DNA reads TGCGCCAGCAGCCAAGAGGGTTCAGGCTCCCGTGAAGCTTTCTTT.

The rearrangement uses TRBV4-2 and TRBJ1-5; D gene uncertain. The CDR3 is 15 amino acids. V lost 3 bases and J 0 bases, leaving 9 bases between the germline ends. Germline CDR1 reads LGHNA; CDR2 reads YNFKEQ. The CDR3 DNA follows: TGTGCCAGCAGCCAGATGGCAGATAGCAATCAGCCCCAGCATTTT. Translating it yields CASSQMADSNQPQHF.

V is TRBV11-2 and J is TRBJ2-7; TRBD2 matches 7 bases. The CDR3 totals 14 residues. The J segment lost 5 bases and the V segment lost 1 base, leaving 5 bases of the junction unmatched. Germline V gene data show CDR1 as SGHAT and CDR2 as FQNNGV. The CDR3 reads CASSLVAGSDEQYF. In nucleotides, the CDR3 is TGTGCCAGCAGCTTAGTAGCGGGTTCTGACGAGCAGTACTTC.

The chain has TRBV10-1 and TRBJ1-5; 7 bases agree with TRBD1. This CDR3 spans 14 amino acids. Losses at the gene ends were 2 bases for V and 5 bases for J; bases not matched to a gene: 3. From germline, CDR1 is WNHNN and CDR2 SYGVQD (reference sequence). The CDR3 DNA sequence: TGCGCCAGCAGTGAGGCAGGGGGAGATCAGCCCCAGCATTTT. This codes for CASSEAGGDQPQHF.

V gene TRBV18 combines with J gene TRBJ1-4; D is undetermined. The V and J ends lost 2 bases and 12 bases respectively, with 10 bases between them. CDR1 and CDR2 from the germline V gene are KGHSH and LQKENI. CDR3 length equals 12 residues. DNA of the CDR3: TGTGCCAGCTCACCATTCCCGAGCGAACTGTTTTTT. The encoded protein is CASSPFPSELFF.

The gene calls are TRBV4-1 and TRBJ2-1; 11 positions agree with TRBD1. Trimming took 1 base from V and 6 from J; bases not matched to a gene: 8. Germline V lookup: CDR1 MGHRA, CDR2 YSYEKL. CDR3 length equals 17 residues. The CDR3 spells CASSQVSPGQGGNEQFF. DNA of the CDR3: TGCGCCAGCAGCCAAGTTTCACCGGGACAGGGGGGCAATGAGCAGTTCTTC.

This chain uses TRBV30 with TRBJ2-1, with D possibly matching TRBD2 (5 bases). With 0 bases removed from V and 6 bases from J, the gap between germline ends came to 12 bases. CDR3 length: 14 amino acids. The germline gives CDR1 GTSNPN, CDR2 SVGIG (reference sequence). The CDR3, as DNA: TGTGCCTGGAGTGTAGGCCGGGGAAGCAATGAGCAGTTCTTC. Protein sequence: CAWSVGRGSNEQFF.

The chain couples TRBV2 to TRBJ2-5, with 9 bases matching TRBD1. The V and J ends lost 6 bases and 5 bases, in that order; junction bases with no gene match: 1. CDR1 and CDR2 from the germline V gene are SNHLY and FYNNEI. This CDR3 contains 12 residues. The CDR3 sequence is CASRDRGETQYF. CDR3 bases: TGTGCCAGCAGGGACAGGGGTGAGACCCAGTACTTC. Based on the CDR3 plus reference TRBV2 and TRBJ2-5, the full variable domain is EPEVTQTPSHQVTQMGQEVILRCVPISNHLYFYWYRQILGQKVEFLVSFYNNEISEKSEIFDDQFSVERPDGSNFTLKIRSTKLEDSAMYFCASRDRGETQYFGPGTRLLVL.

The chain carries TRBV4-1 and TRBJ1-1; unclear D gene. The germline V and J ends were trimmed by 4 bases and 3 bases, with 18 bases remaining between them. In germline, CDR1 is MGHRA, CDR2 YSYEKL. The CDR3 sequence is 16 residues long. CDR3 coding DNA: TGCGCCAGCAGCCCGGGGATGTGGGAAAAGTACACTGAAGCTTTCTTT. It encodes CASSPGMWEKYTEAFF.

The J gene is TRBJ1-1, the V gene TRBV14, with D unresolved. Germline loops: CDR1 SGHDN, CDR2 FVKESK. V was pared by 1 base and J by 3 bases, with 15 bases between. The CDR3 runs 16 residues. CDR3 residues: CASSQGGAWWDTEAFF. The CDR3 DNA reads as TGTGCCAGCAGCCAAGGAGGTGCCTGGTGGGACACTGAAGCTTTCTTT.

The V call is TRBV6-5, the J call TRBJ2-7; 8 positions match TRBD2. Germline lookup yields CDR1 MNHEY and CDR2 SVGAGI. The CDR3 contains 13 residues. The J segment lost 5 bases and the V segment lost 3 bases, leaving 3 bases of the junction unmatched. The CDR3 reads CASSYGTRDEQYF. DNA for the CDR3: TGTGCCAGCAGTTATGGGACTAGGGACGAGCAGTACTTC.

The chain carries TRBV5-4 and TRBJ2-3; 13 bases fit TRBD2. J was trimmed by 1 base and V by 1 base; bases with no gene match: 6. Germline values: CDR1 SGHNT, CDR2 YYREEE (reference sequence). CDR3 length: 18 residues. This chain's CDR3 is CASSLRGTSGTGTDTQYF. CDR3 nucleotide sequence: TGTGCCAGCAGCTTGAGGGGGACTAGCGGGACGGGCACAGATACGCAGTATTTT.

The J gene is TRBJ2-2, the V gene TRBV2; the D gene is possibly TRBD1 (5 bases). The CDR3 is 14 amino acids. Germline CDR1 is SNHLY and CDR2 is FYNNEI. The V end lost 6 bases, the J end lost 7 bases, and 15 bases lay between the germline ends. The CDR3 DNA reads TGTGCCAGCAGGCCTCAGGGAAAAGGCGGGGAGCTGTTTTTT. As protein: CASRPQGKGGELFF. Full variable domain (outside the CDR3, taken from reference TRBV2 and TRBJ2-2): EPEVTQTPSHQVTQMGQEVILRCVPISNHLYFYWYRQILGQKVEFLVSFYNNEISEKSEIFDDQFSVERPDGSNFTLKIRSTKLEDSAMYFCASRPQGKGGELFFGEGSRLTVL.

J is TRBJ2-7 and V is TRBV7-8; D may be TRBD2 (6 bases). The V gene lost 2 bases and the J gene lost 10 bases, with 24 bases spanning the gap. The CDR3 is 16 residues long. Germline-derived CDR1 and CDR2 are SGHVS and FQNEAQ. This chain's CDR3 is CASSLREGETGASQYF. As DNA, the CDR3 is TGTGCCAGCAGCTTAAGAGAAGGGGAAACGGGAGCCAGCCAGTACTTC.

For the CDR3, the DNA is TGTGCCAGCAGCCTACGACAGGGTAGCAATCAGCCCCAGCATTTT. As protein: CASSLRQGSNQPQHF. The chain is built from TRBV5-5 and TRBJ1-5; 7 nucleotides match TRBD1. This CDR3 region has 15 residues. Germline CDR1 SGHKS, CDR2 YYEKEE (reference sequence). The junction had 4 bases not matched to a gene; V was cut back by 4 bases and J by 0 bases.

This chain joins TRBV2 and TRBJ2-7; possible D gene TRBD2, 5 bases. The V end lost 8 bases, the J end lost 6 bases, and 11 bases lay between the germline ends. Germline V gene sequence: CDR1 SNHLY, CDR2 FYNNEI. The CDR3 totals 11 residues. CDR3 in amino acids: CASEDSGEQYF. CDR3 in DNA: TGTGCCAGCGAGGACTCGGGCGAGCAGTACTTC.

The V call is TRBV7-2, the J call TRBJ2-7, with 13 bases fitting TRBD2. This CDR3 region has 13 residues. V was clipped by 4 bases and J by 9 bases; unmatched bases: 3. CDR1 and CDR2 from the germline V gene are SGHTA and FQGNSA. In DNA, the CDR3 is TGTGCCAGCAGCTCGGGACTAGCGGGGACGCAGTACTTC. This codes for CASSSGLAGTQYF.

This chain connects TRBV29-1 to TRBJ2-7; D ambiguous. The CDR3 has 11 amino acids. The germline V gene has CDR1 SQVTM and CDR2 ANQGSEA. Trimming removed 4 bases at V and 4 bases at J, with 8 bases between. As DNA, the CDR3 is TGCAGCGTTGTCGGTGTTTACGAGCAGTACTTC. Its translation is CSVVGVYEQYF.

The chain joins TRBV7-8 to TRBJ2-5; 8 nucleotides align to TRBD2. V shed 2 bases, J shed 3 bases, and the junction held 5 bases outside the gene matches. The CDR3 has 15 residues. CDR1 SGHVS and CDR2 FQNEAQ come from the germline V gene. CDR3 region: CASSLPELAEETQYF. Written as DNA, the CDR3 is TGTGCCAGCAGCTTACCGGAACTAGCGGAAGAGACCCAGTACTTC.

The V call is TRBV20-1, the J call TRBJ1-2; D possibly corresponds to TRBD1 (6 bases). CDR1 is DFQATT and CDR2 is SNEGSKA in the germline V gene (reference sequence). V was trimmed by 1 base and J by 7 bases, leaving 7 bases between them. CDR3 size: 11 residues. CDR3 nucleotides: TGCAGTGCTAGAGCAGGGGCTGGCTACACCTTC. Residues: CSARAGAGYTF.

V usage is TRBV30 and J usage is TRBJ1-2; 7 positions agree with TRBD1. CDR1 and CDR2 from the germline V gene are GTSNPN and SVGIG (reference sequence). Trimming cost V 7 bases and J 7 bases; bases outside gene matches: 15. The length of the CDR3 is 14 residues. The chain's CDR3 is CAFHRQGLGGGYTF. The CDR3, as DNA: TGTGCCTTTCACCGACAGGGACTTGGCGGTGGCTACACCTTC. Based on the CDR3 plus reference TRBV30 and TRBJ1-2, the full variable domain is SQTIHQWPATLVQPVGSPLSLECTVEGTSNPNLYWYRQAAGRGLQLLFYSVGIGQISSEVPQNLSASRPQDRQFILSSKKLLLSDSGFYLCAFHRQGLGGGYTFGSGTRLTVV.

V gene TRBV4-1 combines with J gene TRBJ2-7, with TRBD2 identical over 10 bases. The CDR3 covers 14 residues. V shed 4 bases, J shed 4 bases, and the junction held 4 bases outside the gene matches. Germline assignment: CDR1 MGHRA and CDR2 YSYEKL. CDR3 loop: CASSLEREGYEQYF. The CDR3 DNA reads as TGCGCCAGCAGCCTGGAGCGGGAGGGGTACGAGCAGTACTTC.

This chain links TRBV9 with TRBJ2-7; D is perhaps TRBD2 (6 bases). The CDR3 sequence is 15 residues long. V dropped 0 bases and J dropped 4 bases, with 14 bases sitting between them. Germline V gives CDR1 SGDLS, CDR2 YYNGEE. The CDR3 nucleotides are TGTGCCAGCAGCGTAGCAGGAGGGCAGGGTTACGAGCAGTACTTC. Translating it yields CASSVAGGQGYEQYF.